The following is a T cell receptor (beta chain) sequence with its context. CDR1 and CDR2 from the germline V gene are MNHEY and SMNVEV (reference sequence). This CDR3 region has 13 residues. Trimming removed 8 bases at V and 1 base at J, with 12 bases between. Original handling: Quantification of nucleated cells was approximated via reference gene primer amplification. Sequencing was performed with immunoSEQ multiplex PCR; in TCRdb, only in-frame clones are kept and a portion is missing. V and J calls and clone size are copied from that table; D and trimming were computed from the DNA. Of hundreds of thousands of clones detected, around 91% appear once; the ten largest clones hold more than 3%. The data belong to a study of blood T cell repertoires in COVID-19. In the study overall: Samples came from the United States, Italy and Spain, spanning acute and convalescent COVID-19. The analysed material was cDNA or gDNA that came from T cells, B-cell-depleted T cells, or PBMCs.

The sequenced sample consisted of peripheral blood. The receptor was isolated from a woman under 30 who had recovered from COVID-19. This chain joins TRBV27 and TRBJ2-7; TRBD1 is a possible D gene (6 bases). Written as DNA, the CDR3 is TGTGCCAGCCGATCGACAGGATCCTACGAGCAGTACGTC. Encoded protein: CASRSTGSYEQYV.